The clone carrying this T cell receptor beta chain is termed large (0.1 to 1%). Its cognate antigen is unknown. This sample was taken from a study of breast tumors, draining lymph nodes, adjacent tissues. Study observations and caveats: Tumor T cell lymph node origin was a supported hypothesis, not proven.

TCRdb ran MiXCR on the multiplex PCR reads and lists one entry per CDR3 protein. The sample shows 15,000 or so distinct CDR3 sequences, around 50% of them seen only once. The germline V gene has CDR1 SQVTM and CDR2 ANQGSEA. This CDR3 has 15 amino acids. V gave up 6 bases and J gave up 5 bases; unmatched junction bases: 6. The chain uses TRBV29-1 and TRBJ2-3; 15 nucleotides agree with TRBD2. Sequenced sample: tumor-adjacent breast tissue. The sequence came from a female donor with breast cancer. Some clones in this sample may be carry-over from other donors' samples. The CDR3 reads CSVGTSGGPQDTQYF. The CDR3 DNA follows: TGCAGCGTAGGGACTAGCGGGGGGCCTCAAGATACGCAGTATTTT.